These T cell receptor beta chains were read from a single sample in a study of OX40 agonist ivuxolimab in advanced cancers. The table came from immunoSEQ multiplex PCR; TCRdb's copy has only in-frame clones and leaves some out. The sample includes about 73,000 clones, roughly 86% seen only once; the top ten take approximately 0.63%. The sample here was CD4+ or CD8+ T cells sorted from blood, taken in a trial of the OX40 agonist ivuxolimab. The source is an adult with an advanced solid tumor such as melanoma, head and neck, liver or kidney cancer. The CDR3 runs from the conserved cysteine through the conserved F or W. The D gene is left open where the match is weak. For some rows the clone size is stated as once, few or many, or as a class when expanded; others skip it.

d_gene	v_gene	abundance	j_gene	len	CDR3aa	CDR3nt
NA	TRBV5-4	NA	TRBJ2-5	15	CASSLAFRGQETQYF	TGTGCCAGCAGCTTGGCGTTCCGGGGCCAAGAGACCCAGTACTTC
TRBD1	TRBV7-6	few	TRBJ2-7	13	CASGKQGQYEQYF	TGTGCCAGCGGCAAACAGGGGCAATACGAGCAGTACTTC
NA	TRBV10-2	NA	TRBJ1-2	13	CASSEQANYGYTF	TGCGCCAGCAGTGAACAGGCTAACTATGGCTACACCTTC
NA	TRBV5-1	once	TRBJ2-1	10	CASGGNEQFF	TGCGCCAGCGGGGGAAATGAGCAGTTCTTC
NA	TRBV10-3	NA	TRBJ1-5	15	CAISDLEGSNQPQHF	TGTGCCATCAGTGACCTGGAAGGATCCAATCAGCCCCAGCATTTT
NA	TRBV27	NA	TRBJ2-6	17	CASSILRDSSGANVLTF	TGTGCCAGCAGTATTCTAAGAGACAGCTCTGGGGCCAACGTCCTGACTTTC
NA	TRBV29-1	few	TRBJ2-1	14	CSVVEGLTYNEQFF	TGCAGCGTTGTAGAGGGACTCACCTACAATGAGCAGTTCTTC
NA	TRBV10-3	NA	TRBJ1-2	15	CAISEWAGDESGYTF	TGTGCCATCAGTGAGTGGGCGGGGGATGAATCTGGCTACACCTTC
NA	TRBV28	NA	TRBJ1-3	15	CASETLGGQGNTIYF	TGTGCCAGCGAGACGCTCGGGGGCCAAGGAAACACCATATATTTT
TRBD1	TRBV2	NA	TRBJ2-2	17	CASSEARWDRNTGELFF	TGTGCCAGCAGTGAAGCGCGTTGGGACAGGAACACCGGGGAGCTGTTTTTT
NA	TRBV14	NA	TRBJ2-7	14	CASSHRGRGLEQYF	TGTGCCAGCAGCCACCGGGGTAGAGGTCTCGAGCAGTACTTC
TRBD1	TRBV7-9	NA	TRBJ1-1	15	CASSPGQGMHTEAFF	TGTGCCAGCAGCCCCGGACAGGGTATGCACACTGAAGCTTTCTTT
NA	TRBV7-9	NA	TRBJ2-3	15	CASSLGLSITDTQYF	TGTGCCAGCAGCTTAGGGCTATCTATCACAGATACGCAGTATTTT
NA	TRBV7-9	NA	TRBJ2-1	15	CASSFVTGRLNEQFF	TGTGCCAGCAGCTTCGTGACAGGGAGGCTAAATGAGCAGTTCTTC
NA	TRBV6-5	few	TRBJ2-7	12	CASTDPGSEQYF	TGTGCCAGCACCGATCCAGGGAGCGAGCAGTACTTC
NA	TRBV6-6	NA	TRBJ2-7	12	CASSRQTYEQYF	TGTGCCAGCAGTCGCCAGACCTACGAGCAGTACTTC
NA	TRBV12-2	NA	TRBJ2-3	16	CASRRSGARYIDTQYF	TGTGCAAGTCGCCGAAGCGGGGCGAGGTATATAGATACGCAGTATTTT
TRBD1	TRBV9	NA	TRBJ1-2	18	CASSASFNRDRGDYGYTF	TGTGCCAGCAGCGCTTCATTCAACCGGGACAGGGGAGACTATGGCTACACCTTC
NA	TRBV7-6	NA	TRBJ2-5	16	CASSSRGGTKQETQYF	TGTGCCAGCAGCTCAAGAGGTGGGACAAAACAAGAGACCCAGTACTTC
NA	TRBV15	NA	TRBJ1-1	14	CATSRVTGYTEAFF	TGTGCCACCAGCAGAGTAACGGGATACACTGAAGCTTTCTTT
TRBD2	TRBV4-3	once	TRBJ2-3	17	CASSQRRGLAGADTQYF	TGCGCCAGCAGCCAACGCCGGGGACTAGCGGGGGCAGATACGCAGTATTTT
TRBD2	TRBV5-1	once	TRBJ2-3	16	CASSSGAGGGTDTQYF	TGCGCCAGCAGCTCTGGAGCGGGAGGAGGAACAGATACGCAGTATTTT
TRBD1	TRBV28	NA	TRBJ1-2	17	CASSLWDRGTRSYGYTF	TGTGCCAGCAGTTTATGGGACAGGGGGACGCGTTCGTATGGCTACACCTTC
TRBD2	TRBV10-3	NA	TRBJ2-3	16	CAISARLAGAEDTQYF	TGTGCCATCAGTGCCCGCCTAGCGGGAGCAGAAGATACGCAGTATTTT
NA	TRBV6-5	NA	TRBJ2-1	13	CASSPTSYNEQFF	TGTGCCAGCAGTCCGACGAGCTACAATGAGCAGTTCTTC
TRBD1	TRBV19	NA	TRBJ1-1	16	CASSTYAGTGGTEAFF	TGTGCCAGTAGTACCTACGCCGGGACAGGAGGGACTGAAGCTTTCTTT
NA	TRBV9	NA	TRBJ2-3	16	CASSVVEGFGTDTQYF	TGTGCCAGCAGCGTAGTAGAGGGATTTGGCACAGATACGCAGTATTTT
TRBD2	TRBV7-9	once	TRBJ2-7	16	CASTKGPGLAGVEQYF	TGTGCCAGCACTAAAGGCCCGGGACTAGCGGGAGTCGAGCAGTACTTC
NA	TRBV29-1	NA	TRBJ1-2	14	CSVEAGSTNYGYTF	TGCAGCGTTGAGGCAGGTTCTACAAACTATGGCTACACCTTC
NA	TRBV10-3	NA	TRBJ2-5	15	CAISESRALQETQYF	TGTGCCATCAGTGAGTCGCGAGCTCTCCAAGAGACCCAGTACTTC
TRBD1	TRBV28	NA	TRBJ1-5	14	CASRGQGPFQPQHF	TGTGCCAGCAGAGGACAGGGGCCTTTTCAGCCCCAGCATTTT
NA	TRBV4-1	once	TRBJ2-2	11	CASSLERELFF	TGCGCCAGCAGCCTGGAGAGGGAGCTGTTTTTT
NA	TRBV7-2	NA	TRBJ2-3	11	CASSLDDTQYF	TGTGCCAGCAGCTTAGACGATACGCAGTATTTT
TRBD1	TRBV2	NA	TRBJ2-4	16	CASSATSGTVTNIQYF	TGTGCCAGCAGTGCGACTTCCGGGACAGTAACAAACATTCAGTACTTC
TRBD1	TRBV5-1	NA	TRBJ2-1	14	CASSVGGRGLEQFF	TGCGCCAGCAGCGTCGGGGGCAGGGGGCTTGAGCAGTTCTTC
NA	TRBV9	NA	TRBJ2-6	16	CASSAAASGWANVLTF	TGTGCCAGCAGCGCCGCAGCGAGCGGCTGGGCCAACGTCCTGACTTTC
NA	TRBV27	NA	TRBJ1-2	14	CASRTHGSNYGYTF	TGTGCCAGCAGAACCCACGGGTCTAACTATGGCTACACCTTC
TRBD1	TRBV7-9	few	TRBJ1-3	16	CASTYQTGQGQNTIYF	TGTGCCAGCACCTACCAAACGGGACAGGGTCAAAACACCATATATTTT
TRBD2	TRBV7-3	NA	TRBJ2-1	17	CASSSQGAGGTYNEQFF	TGTGCCAGCAGCTCCCAGGGTGCGGGAGGGACCTACAATGAGCAGTTCTTC
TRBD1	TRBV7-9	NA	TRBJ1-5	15	CASSSDRAPNQPQHF	TGTGCCAGCAGCTCCGACAGGGCACCCAATCAGCCCCAGCATTTT
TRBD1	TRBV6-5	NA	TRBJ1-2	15	CASSYSGQGAFGYTF	TGTGCCAGCAGTTACTCAGGCCAGGGGGCGTTCGGCTACACCTTC
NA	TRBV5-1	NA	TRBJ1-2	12	CASSIGDYGYTF	TGCGCCAGCAGTATCGGAGATTATGGCTACACCTTC
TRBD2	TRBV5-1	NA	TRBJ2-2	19	CASSLVGLAGGTATGELFF	TGCGCCAGCAGCTTGGTGGGACTAGCGGGGGGAACGGCCACCGGGGAGCTGTTTTTT
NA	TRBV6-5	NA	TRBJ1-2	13	CASQSLESYGYTF	TGTGCCAGCCAGTCCCTAGAGTCCTATGGCTACACCTTC
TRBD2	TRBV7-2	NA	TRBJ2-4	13	CASSLTSDNIQYF	TGTGCCAGCAGCTTGACTAGCGATAACATTCAGTACTTC
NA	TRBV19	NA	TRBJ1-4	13	CASRRGANEKLFF	TGTGCCTCTCGCAGGGGTGCTAATGAAAAACTGTTTTTT
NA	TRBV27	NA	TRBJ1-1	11	CASSRNTEAFF	TGTGCCAGCTCCCGGAACACTGAAGCTTTCTTT
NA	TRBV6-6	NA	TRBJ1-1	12	CASGSGNTEAFF	TGTGCCAGCGGCTCAGGGAACACTGAAGCTTTCTTT
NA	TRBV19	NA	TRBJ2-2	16	CASSDRIGANTGELFF	TGTGCCAGTAGTGATCGCATCGGGGCGAACACCGGGGAGCTGTTTTTT
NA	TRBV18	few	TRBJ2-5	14	CASSPPASMETQYF	TGTGCCAGCTCACCACCGGCTAGTATGGAGACCCAGTACTTC
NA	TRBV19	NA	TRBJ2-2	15	CATWGGLSGTGELFF	TGTGCCACCTGGGGGGGGCTCTCGGGTACCGGGGAGCTGTTTTTT
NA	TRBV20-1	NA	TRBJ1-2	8	CSDGGYTF	TGCAGCGACGGGGGCTACACCTTC